This paragraph covers one T cell receptor (beta chain) sequence. The antigen remains unidentified. Germline values: CDR1 SGHRS, CDR2 YFSETQ. Trimming removed 2 bases from V and 8 bases from J, with 17 bases in between. CDR3 length: 15 amino acids. TCRdb re-analysed the 5' RACE reads in MiXCR, keeping a single row per CDR3 protein. The top ten hold roughly 8.3% of the sample, which has about 48,000 distinct CDR3 sequences, roughly 9.8% seen once. These data are taken from a study of early T cells in non-severe SARS-CoV-2 infection. Regarding the study as a whole: There was a bias toward anti-spike CD8 responses in VDJdb matching, which missed private and CD4 specificities.

The sample was whole blood. The V gene is TRBV5-1, the J gene TRBJ2-1; tentatively, D is TRBD1 or TRBD2 (5 bases each). This receptor was taken from an adult who was a healthcare worker with PCR-confirmed SARS-CoV-2 infection or an uninfected control (not recorded which). Here the CDR3 reads CASSLRGTGTDEQFF. CDR3 sequence (DNA): TGCGCCAGCAGCTTACGGGGTACTGGGACCGATGAGCAGTTCTTC.